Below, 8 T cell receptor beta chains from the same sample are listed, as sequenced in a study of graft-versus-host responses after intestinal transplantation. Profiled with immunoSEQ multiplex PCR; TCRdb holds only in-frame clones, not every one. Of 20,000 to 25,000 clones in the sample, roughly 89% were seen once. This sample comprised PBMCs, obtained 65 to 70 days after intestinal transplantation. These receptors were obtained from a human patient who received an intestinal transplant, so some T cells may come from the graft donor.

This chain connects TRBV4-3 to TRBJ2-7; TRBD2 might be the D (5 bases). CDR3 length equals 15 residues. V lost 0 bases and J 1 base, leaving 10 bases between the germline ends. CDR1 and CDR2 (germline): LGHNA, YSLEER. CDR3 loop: CASSQDRGSSYEQYF. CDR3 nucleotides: TGCGCCAGCAGCCAAGATCGGGGATCTTCCTACGAGCAGTACTTC.

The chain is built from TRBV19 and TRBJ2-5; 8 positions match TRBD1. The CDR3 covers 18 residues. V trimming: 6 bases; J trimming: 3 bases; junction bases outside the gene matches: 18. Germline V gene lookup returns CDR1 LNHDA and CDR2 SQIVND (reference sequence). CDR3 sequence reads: CASSKGGDRPYGEETQYF. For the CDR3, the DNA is TGTGCCAGTAGCAAAGGCGGGGACAGGCCTTACGGAGAAGAGACCCAGTACTTC.

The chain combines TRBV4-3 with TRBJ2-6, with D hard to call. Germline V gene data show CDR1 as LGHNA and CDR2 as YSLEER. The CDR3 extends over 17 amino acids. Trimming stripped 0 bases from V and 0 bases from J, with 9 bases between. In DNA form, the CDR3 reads TGCGCCAGCAGCCAAGATCACGGGTTCTCTGGGGCCAACGTCCTGACTTTC. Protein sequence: CASSQDHGFSGANVLTF.

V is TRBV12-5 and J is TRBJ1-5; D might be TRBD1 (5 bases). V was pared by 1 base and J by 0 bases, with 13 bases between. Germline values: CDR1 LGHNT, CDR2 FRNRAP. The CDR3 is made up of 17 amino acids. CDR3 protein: CASGLARVPYSNQPQHF. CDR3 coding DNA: TGTGCTAGTGGTTTGGCCAGGGTCCCATATAGCAATCAGCCCCAGCATTTT.

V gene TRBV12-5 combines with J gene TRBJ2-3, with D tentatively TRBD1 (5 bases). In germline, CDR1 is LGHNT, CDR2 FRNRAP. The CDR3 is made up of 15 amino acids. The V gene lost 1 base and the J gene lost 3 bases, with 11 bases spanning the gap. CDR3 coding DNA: TGTGCTAGTGGTTTGGCAGGGTTAGGGACAGATACGCAGTATTTT. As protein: CASGLAGLGTDTQYF. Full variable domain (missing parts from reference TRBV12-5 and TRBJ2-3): DARVTQTPRHKVTEMGQEVTMRCQPILGHNTVFWYRQTMMQGLELLAYFRNRAPLDDSGMPKDRFSAEMPDATLATLKIQPSEPRDSAVYFCASGLAGLGTDTQYFGPGTRLTVL.

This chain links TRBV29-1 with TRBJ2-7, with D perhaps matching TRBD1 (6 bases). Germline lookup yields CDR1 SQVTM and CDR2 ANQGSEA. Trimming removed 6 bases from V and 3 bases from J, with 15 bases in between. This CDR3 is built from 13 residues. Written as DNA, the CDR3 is TGCAGCGTCCTGACAGGACCCCACTACGAGCAGTACTTC. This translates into CSVLTGPHYEQYF.

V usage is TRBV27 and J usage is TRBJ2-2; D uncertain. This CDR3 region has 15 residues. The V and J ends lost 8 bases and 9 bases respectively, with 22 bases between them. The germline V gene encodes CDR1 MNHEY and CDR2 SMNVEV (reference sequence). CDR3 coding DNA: TGTGCCAGCTACACTTCTCGCGTCATAGGCCGGGAGCTGTTTTTT. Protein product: CASYTSRVIGRELFF.

The CDR3 loop reads CAIRGTDFYEQYF. The CDR3 DNA reads TGTGCCATCAGGGGTACGGACTTTTACGAGCAGTACTTC. This chain connects TRBV10-3 to TRBJ2-7; D is possibly TRBD2 (5 bases). The germline V gene encodes CDR1 ENHRY and CDR2 SYGVKD. V dropped 6 bases and J dropped 4 bases, with 13 bases sitting between them. This CDR3 is 13 amino acids long.